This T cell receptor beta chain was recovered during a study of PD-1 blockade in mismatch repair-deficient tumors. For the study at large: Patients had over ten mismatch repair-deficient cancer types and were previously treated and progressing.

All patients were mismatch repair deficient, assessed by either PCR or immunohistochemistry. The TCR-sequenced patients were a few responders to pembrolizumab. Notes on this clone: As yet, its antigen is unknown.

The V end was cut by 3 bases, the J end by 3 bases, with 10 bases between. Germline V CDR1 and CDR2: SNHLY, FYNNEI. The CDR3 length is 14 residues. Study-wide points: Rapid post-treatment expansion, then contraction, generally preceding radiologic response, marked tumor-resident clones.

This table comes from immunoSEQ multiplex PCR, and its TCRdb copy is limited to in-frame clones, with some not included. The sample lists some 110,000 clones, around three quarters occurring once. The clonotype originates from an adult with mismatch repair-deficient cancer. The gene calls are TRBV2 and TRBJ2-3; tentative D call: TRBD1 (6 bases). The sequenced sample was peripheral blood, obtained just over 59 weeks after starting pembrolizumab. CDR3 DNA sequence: TGTGCCAGCAGTGATACAGGGACGACAGATACGCAGTATTTT. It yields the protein CASSDTGTTDTQYF. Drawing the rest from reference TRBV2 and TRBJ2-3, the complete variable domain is EPEVTQTPSHQVTQMGQEVILRCVPISNHLYFYWYRQILGQKVEFLVSFYNNEISEKSEIFDDQFSVERPDGSNFTLKIRSTKLEDSAMYFCASSDTGTTDTQYFGPGTRLTVL.